This T cell receptor beta chain appears in the sequencing data of a study of T-cell memory formation after mild COVID-19. Broader study findings: Still unconfirmed is whether the second-wave clones peaking on day 37 recognized SARS-CoV-2.

Remarks on this clonotype: Its antigen is currently unknown.

This CDR3 is 15 amino acids long. TCRdb recomputed calls from the 5' RACE reads with MiXCR, one row per CDR3 protein. This sample has around 530,000 distinct CDR3 sequences; about 20% occur once, and the top ten carry roughly 8.3%. Sample: PBMCs or a T cell subset sorted from them (not recorded which). V gene TRBV21-1 combines with J gene TRBJ1-2. TRBV21-1 is a pseudogene segment. This TCR was recovered from an adult woman who had mild COVID-19 (a few samples of this study predate the infection). Cell type and time point are not known. CDR3 sequence: CASSKAEGRMSGYTF. Here the CDR3 DNA reads TGTGCCAGCAGCAAAGCCGAAGGGAGGATGTCTGGCTACACCTTC.